This T cell receptor beta chain is drawn from a study of spatial heterogeneity in lung cancer. The overall study: There were 72 donors, all of them untreated patients with early-stage non-small cell lung cancer. When available, follow-up PBMC samples taken a median of around 2 years after resection were sequenced.

This clonotype was seen ten or more times. TCRdb used MiXCR to reprocess the 5' RACE reads, holding one entry per CDR3 protein. The sample lists around 110,000 distinct CDR3 sequences, 12% occurring once. This sample's time point: blood at routine non-recurrence follow-up after resection. Unsorted whole RNA samples from tumor, nontumor lung or frozen PBMC were sequenced. The sample was PBMCs, taken at follow-up. This TCR came from a male donor with early-stage non-small cell lung cancer.

DNA of the CDR3: TGTGCCAGTAAAATCGGAGGGCTCGCAACTAATGAAAAACTGTTTTTT. Translating it yields CASKIGGLATNEKLFF. The V and J genes are TRBV19 and TRBJ1-4, with no clear D. V lost 7 bases to trimming and J lost 0 bases, with 15 bases between them. This CDR3 is built from 16 residues. Germline CDR1 and CDR2: LNHDA and SQIVND (reference sequence).